The 14 T cell receptor beta chains presented below share a single source sample, sequenced in a study of T cell responses to AZD1222 COVID-19 vaccine. Here immunoSEQ multiplex PCR was the method, and the copy in TCRdb shows in-frame clones only, minus some. The repertoire holds about 110,000 clones, more than 70% seen once, with over 3% in the top ten. The sample consisted of peripheral blood, taken on day 0 of AZD1222 vaccination. These receptors all stem from an adult in good health.

This chain links TRBV3-1 (or the pseudogene TRBV3-2) with TRBJ1-1; TRBD1 is a possible D gene (6 bases). V was shortened by 5 bases and J by 4 bases, with 17 bases between the two germline ends. The CDR3 loop spans 15 amino acids. Germline values: CDR1 LGHDT, CDR2 YNNKEL (reference sequence). The CDR3: CASSSGGGLGTEAFF. The CDR3 DNA is TGTGCCAGCAGCTCGGGAGGGGGTCTGGGCACTGAAGCTTTCTTT.

The rearrangement links TRBV5-8 to TRBJ2-5; 11 bases fit TRBD1. J lost 5 bases, V lost 1 base, and 7 bases had no gene match. This CDR3 has 16 residues. Germline CDR1 is SGHTS and CDR2 is YDEGEE. The CDR3 bases are TGTGCCAGCAGCTTGTCCGGACAGGGGGCAGGGGAGACCCAGTACTTC. Encoded protein: CASSLSGQGAGETQYF.

V gene TRBV19 combines with J gene TRBJ2-6, with 8 bases fitting TRBD1. The germline V gene encodes CDR1 LNHDA and CDR2 SQIVND (reference sequence). This CDR3 comprises 16 residues. After removal of 3 bases from V and 4 bases from J, the junction contained 5 bases not matched to a gene. The CDR3 is CASSMDRVLGANVLTF. CDR3 nucleotides: TGTGCCAGTAGTATGGACAGGGTTTTGGGGGCCAACGTCCTGACTTTC.

The chain carries TRBV12-3 or TRBV12-4 and TRBJ1-1; tentative D call: TRBD1 (5 bases). The length of the CDR3 is 13 residues. The ends were cut back, 4 bases at V and 3 bases at J, with 9 bases in the middle. CDR3 nucleotide sequence: TGTGCCAGCAGTTGGGGGACTTACACTGAAGCTTTCTTT. Amino acid sequence: CASSWGTYTEAFF.

The chain employs TRBV7-9 and TRBJ2-7, with 7 bases lining up with TRBD1. The CDR3 has 15 amino acids. Germline values: CDR1 SEHNR, CDR2 FQNEAQ (reference sequence). Trimming took 5 bases from V and 5 from J; bases not matched to a gene: 12. The CDR3 protein is CASSNMDRRSNEQYF. The CDR3 coding sequence is TGTGCCAGCAGCAACATGGACAGGCGGAGCAACGAGCAGTACTTC.

In regard to this clone: A junction boundary mismatches the germline segment, possibly from a read error. The chain couples TRBV12-3 or TRBV12-4 to TRBJ2-7; D is undetermined. The CDR3 contains 12 residues. Here the CDR3 reads CASSLSAYGQYF. The CDR3 DNA is TGTGCCAGCAGTTTGTCCGCCTACGGGCAGTACTTC.

The V call is TRBV1, the J call TRBJ2-6. TRBV1 is a recognized pseudogene. This CDR3 spans 12 amino acids. The CDR3 DNA sequence: TGCACCCCCGTGGGTTACTCCAACGTCCTGACTTTC. It yields the protein CTPVGYSNVLTF.

As concerns this clone: Germline and junction disagree at one end, which may indicate a read error. The genes are TRBV4-3 and TRBJ2-7, with TRBD1 matching over 7 bases. The germline CDR1 and CDR2 sequences are LGHNA and YSLEER. The CDR3 totals 14 residues. CDR3 coding DNA: TGCGCCAGCAGCCAAGATCTGTCTGGGACAGCCAACCTCTTC. This sequence encodes CASSQDLSGTANLF.

The J gene is TRBJ1-2, the V gene TRBV6-2 or TRBV6-3; maybe TRBD1 (5 bases). The CDR3 sequence is 14 residues long. V was shortened by 6 bases and J by 4 bases, with 15 bases between the two germline ends. Per the germline V gene, CDR1 is MNHEY and CDR2 is SVGEGT. The CDR3 here is CASRPDSYSYGYTF. DNA of the CDR3: TGTGCCAGCAGACCTGACAGCTACTCCTATGGCTACACCTTC.

This clone has just one count. The chain joins TRBV28 to TRBJ2-7; the match to TRBD1 covers 7 bases. Germline V gives CDR1 MDHEN, CDR2 SYDVKM. V was pared by 6 bases and J by 2 bases, with 10 bases of the junction left unmatched. The length of the CDR3 is 15 residues. CDR3 protein: CASRALWDSTYEQYF. The CDR3, as DNA: TGTGCCAGCAGGGCATTGTGGGACAGCACCTACGAGCAGTACTTC.

The J gene is TRBJ2-2, the V gene TRBV28; D is perhaps TRBD2 (6 bases). There are 17 residues in the CDR3. Germline CDR1 and CDR2: MDHEN and SYDVKM. Trimming cost V 5 bases and J 5 bases, with 21 bases left between them. This CDR3 reads CASSLGGLGLGTGELFF. The CDR3, as DNA: TGTGCCAGCAGTCTGGGGGGTTTGGGACTCGGGACCGGGGAGCTGTTTTTT.

The chain combines TRBV5-8 with TRBJ1-4; 12 bases fit TRBD1. In germline, CDR1 is SGHTS, CDR2 YDEGEE. The ends lost 0 bases at V and 8 bases at J; junction bases unmatched: 5. The CDR3 has 16 residues. CDR3 sequence (DNA): TGTGCCAGCAGCTTGGGGGGGACAGGGGGCATGGAAAAACTGTTTTTT. The encoded protein is CASSLGGTGGMEKLFF. The variable domain in full, completed from reference TRBV5-8 and TRBJ1-4, reads EAGVTQSPTHLIKTRGQQATLRCSPISGHTSVYWYQQALGLGLQFLLWYDEGEERNRGNFPPRFSGRQFPNYSSELNVNALELEDSALYLCASSLGGTGGMEKLFFGSGTQLSVL.

This clone was found a few times. The V gene is TRBV2, the J gene TRBJ2-7; the D is unclear. CDR1 and CDR2 from the germline V gene are SNHLY and FYNNEI. Trimming stripped 6 bases from V and 2 bases from J, with 5 bases between. The CDR3 loop spans 11 amino acids. In DNA, the CDR3 is TGTGCCAGCAGCCCTACCTACGAGCAGTACTTC. Translating gives CASSPTYEQYF.

The rearrangement joins TRBV19 to TRBJ1-2, with unresolved D. Germline V gene sequence: CDR1 LNHDA, CDR2 SQIVND (reference sequence). There are 13 residues in the CDR3. Trimming took 10 bases from V and 1 from J, leaving 13 bases between them. In DNA, the CDR3 is TGTGCCACCCTAGACGGCCTTAACTATGGCTACACCTTC. Protein sequence: CATLDGLNYGYTF.